One TCR beta chain is described in this entry. No antigen is known for it. The data belong to a study of OX40 agonist ivuxolimab in advanced cancers. Study-wide context: Ivuxolimab, an agonistic anti-OX40 (CD134) antibody, was given to patients. Broader study findings: On average, CD8+ T cells had more expanded clones than CD4+.

Measured with immunoSEQ multiplex PCR; TCRdb has only the in-frame clones, and not every one. The data contain approximately 30,000 clones, approximately 89% of them singletons. CDR1 and CDR2 from the germline V gene are LNHDA and SQIVND (reference sequence). The CDR3 length is 13 residues. With 8 bases removed from V and 4 bases from J, the gap between germline ends came to 14 bases. The V call is TRBV19, the J call TRBJ2-5; tentative D call: TRBD1 (6 bases). This receptor was taken from an adult with an advanced solid tumor such as melanoma, head and neck, liver or kidney cancer. The sample was CD4+ or CD8+ T cells sorted from blood, taken in a trial of the OX40 agonist ivuxolimab. CDR3 DNA sequence: TGTGCCAGTTCCAGGGGCGGCCTAGAGACCCAGTACTTC. Translating gives CASSRGGLETQYF.